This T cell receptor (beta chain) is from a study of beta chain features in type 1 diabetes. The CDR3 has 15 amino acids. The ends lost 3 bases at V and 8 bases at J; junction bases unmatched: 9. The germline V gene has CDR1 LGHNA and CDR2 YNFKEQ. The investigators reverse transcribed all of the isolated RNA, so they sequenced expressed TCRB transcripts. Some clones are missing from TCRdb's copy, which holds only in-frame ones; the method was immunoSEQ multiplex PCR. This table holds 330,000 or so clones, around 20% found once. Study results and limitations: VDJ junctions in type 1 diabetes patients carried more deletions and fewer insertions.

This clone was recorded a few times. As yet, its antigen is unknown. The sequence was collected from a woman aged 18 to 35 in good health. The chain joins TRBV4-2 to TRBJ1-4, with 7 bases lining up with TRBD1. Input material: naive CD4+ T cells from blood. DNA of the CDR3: TGTGCCAGCAGCCATTATGACAGGGTTGAAGAAAAACTGTTTTTT. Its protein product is CASSHYDRVEEKLFF.